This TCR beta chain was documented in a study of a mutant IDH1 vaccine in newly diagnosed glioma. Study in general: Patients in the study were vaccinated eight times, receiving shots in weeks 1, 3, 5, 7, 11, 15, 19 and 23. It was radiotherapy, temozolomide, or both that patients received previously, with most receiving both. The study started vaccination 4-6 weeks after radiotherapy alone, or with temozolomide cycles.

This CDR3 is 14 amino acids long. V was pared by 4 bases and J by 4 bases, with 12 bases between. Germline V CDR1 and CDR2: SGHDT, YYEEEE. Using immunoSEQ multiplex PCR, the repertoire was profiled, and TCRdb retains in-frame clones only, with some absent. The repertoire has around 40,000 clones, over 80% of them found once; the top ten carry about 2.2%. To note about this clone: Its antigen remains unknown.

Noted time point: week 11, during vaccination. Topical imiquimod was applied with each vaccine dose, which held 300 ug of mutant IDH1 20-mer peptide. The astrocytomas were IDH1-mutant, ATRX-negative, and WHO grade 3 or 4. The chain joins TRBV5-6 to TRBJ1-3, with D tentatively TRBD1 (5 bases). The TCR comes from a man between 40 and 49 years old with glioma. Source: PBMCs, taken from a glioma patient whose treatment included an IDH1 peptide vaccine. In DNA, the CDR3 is TGTGCCAGCAGCACCGGGACCGCCGGAAACACCATATATTTT. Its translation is CASSTGTAGNTIYF.